The 9 T cell receptor beta chains presented below share a single source sample, sequenced in a study of blood T cell repertoires in COVID-19. Data came from immunoSEQ multiplex PCR; TCRdb stores just in-frame clones and leaves some out. The table records around 300,000 clones, about 88% of them present only once. The sample was PBMCs or T cells enriched from blood (not recorded which). These receptor sequences come from a woman aged 45-65 years who had recovered from COVID-19.

V gene TRBV10-2 combines with J gene TRBJ2-3; TRBD1 might be the D (6 bases). CDR1 is WSHSY, CDR2 SAAADI, per germline. V was cut by 4 bases and J by 0 bases, with 14 bases left in between. CDR3 length: 16 residues. CDR3: CASSGGGTASTDTQYF. In DNA form, the CDR3 reads TGCGCCAGCAGTGGAGGGGGAACGGCTAGCACAGATACGCAGTATTTT.

There are a few counts of this clone. The chain recombines TRBV7-8 with TRBJ2-7, with TRBD2 matching 9 bases. This CDR3 spans 15 amino acids. Losses at the gene ends were 7 bases for V and 5 bases for J; bases not matched to a gene: 12. Germline V gene data show CDR1 as SGHVS and CDR2 as FQNEAQ. The CDR3 is CASKPLREGRDEQYF. The DNA for the CDR3 is TGTGCCAGCAAACCTCTGCGGGAGGGCAGGGACGAGCAGTACTTC.

V and J are TRBV15 and TRBJ2-1, with a possible D match to TRBD1 (5 bases). Per the germline V gene, CDR1 is LNHNV and CDR2 is YYDKDF (reference sequence). The CDR3 has 11 residues. V shed 3 bases and J shed 8 bases, with 5 bases lying between them. Written as DNA, the CDR3 is TGTGCCACCAGCAGCAGGGATGAGCAGTTCTTC. As protein: CATSSRDEQFF.

The chain couples TRBV28 to TRBJ2-7; D possibly corresponds to TRBD2 (5 bases). CDR3 length equals 15 residues. V shed 4 bases and J shed 0 bases, with 13 bases lying between them. Per the germline V gene, CDR1 is MDHEN and CDR2 is SYDVKM. This chain's CDR3 is CASSSRAVSSYEQYF. The CDR3 DNA reads as TGTGCCAGCAGTTCGCGGGCGGTGAGCTCCTACGAGCAGTACTTC.

V and J are TRBV28 and TRBJ2-2; 7 nucleotides match TRBD2. CDR3 length equals 15 residues. The V and J ends lost 2 bases and 1 base, in that order; junction bases with no gene match: 1. Germline lookup yields CDR1 MDHEN and CDR2 SYDVKM. The CDR3 loop reads CASSLQRENTGELFF. In DNA form, the CDR3 reads TGTGCCAGCAGTTTACAGCGGGAGAACACCGGGGAGCTGTTTTTT.

The rearrangement links TRBV14 to TRBJ1-2; D is uncertain. CDR1 SGHDN and CDR2 FVKESK come from the germline V gene. The CDR3 runs 14 residues. V lost 5 bases, J lost 4 bases, and 14 bases lay in between. The CDR3 DNA is TGTGCCAGCAGCTATTTAGAAGAAGCCTATGGCTACACCTTC. The encoded protein is CASSYLEEAYGYTF. The full variable domain, rest sourced from reference TRBV14 and TRBJ1-2, is EAGVTQFPSHSVIEKGQTVTLRCDPISGHDNLYWYRRVMGKEIKFLLHFVKESKQDESGMPNNRFLAERTGGTYSTLKVQPAELEDSGVYFCASSYLEEAYGYTFGSGTRLTVV.

CDR3 amino acids: CASSPQKSSGTGFYEQYF. In nucleotides, the CDR3 is TGTGCCAGCAGCCCGCAAAAGTCGTCCGGGACAGGGTTTTACGAGCAGTACTTC. This sequence joins TRBV14 and TRBJ2-7; 9 bases agree with TRBD1. Germline V lookup: CDR1 SGHDN, CDR2 FVKESK. The CDR3 contains 18 residues. The J segment lost 4 bases and the V segment lost 4 bases, leaving 17 bases of the junction unmatched.

On this clone itself: A read error may produce the germline difference seen at one junction end. This chain connects TRBV7-3 to TRBJ1-6; D is perhaps TRBD1 (6 bases). Germline CDR1 and CDR2: SGHTA and FQGTGA. The CDR3 is 15 amino acids. The CDR3 coding sequence is TGTGCCAGCAGCGTAACAGGGCTAGCTGGCTCACCCCTCCACTTT. Amino acids: CASSVTGLAGSPLHF.

This clone was seen just once. The chain links TRBV2 to TRBJ2-1, with a weak D call TRBD2 (5 bases). This CDR3 region has 13 residues. V lost 8 bases to trimming and J lost 0 bases, with 8 bases between them. CDR1 SNHLY and CDR2 FYNNEI come from the germline V gene. As DNA, the CDR3 is TGTGCCAGCCGGGGTTTCTCCTACAATGAGCAGTTCTTC. It codes for CASRGFSYNEQFF.